These T cell receptor beta chains were read from a single sample in a study of blood T cells in healthy people across ages. TCRdb used MiXCR to reprocess the 5' RACE reads, holding one entry per CDR3 protein. The table records about 730,000 distinct CDR3 sequences, approximately 39% of them present only once. Sequenced sample: blood. The receptors originated from a woman aged 60-75 years in good health. CDR3s include the opening cysteine and the closing phenylalanine or tryptophan.

TRBV29-1	TRBJ1-1	CSVVLDRATEAFF
TRBV29-1	TRBJ2-2	CSVDVNTGELFF
TRBV20-1	NA	CSAIRPGSYNEQYF
TRBV27	TRBJ1-5	CASSLSGAGVMDQPQHF
TRBV6-5	TRBJ2-5	CASSVSGRPQQYF
TRBV4-3	TRBJ1-5	CASSHLGQPQHF
TRBV7-2	TRBJ2-1	CASSLATSGRYNEQFF
TRBV12-3/TRBV12-4	TRBJ2-1	CASSDGTSGPYNEQFF
TRBV7-2	TRBJ1-2	CASSLSPQGFSGYTF
TRBV4-2	TRBJ2-5	CASSQGNAYSGRGAETQYF
TRBV20-1	TRBJ1-5	CSAIHRMGNQPQHF
TRBV5-1	TRBJ2-5	CASSPIRGGPQETQYF
TRBV2	TRBJ1-5	CASRAGQEGTQPQHF
TRBV28	TRBJ1-4	CASSPRDREKLFF
TRBV29-1	TRBJ1-2	CSVEGGDGYTF
TRBV5-1	TRBJ2-2	CASSLRGQGIGELFF
TRBV6-2/TRBV6-3	TRBJ1-2	CASRQGASGYTF
TRBV7-8	TRBJ2-7	CASSLDLVRGSYEQYF
TRBV20-1	TRBJ2-1	CSARDPNTDEQFF
TRBV20-1	TRBJ1-2	CSANRQDYGYTF
TRBV5-1	TRBJ2-7	CASSLGSSHEQYF
TRBV20-1	TRBJ1-5	CSATPGADQPQHF
TRBV20-1	TRBJ2-5	CSASGRGAFQETQYF
TRBV3-1	TRBJ2-5	CASSQEMVPSMGETQYF
TRBV14	TRBJ2-3	CASSQTYLDTQYF
TRBV7-3	TRBJ2-7	CASSLNPGGSYEQYF
TRBV20-1	TRBJ1-2	CSARPQGEEDGYTF
TRBV29-1	TRBJ2-3	CSVQARGTDTQYF
TRBV6-5	TRBJ2-5	CASRPPGQNNEQYF
TRBV7-3	TRBJ2-1	CASSSHFLAGQRLGDEQFF
TRBV11-1	TRBJ2-3	CASSSRGGSTQYF
TRBV10-3	TRBJ2-3	CATNGLAGTDTQYF
TRBV18	NA	CASSTTDKIHEQYF
TRBV6-2/TRBV6-3	TRBJ2-1	CASSYGSGEQFF
TRBV7-2	TRBJ2-7	CASSLAMEQYF
TRBV7-3	TRBJ2-7	CASSLSGLEDNEQYF
TRBV4-1	TRBJ2-7	CASSQLWDRGSYEQYF
TRBV5-6	TRBJ1-2	CASSLDRVANYGYTF
TRBV3-1	TRBJ1-2	CASSLGQGGMGYTF
TRBV12-3/TRBV12-4	TRBJ1-1	CASSLGAHVSAFF
TRBV11-1	TRBJ2-7	CASSLRDFFTEQYF
TRBV5-1	TRBJ2-7	CASGPSTGVSYEQYF
TRBV12-3/TRBV12-4	TRBJ2-5	CASSPPGLYQETQYF
TRBV6-4	TRBJ1-1	CASKIEDSMNTEAFF
TRBV20-1	TRBJ2-1	CSARDPYSSYNEQFF
TRBV20-1	TRBJ2-1	CSAARDRGSSEQFF
TRBV9	TRBJ1-1	CASSERPGQGIRGRGTEAFF
TRBV7-2	TRBJ2-7	CASSPKSYSYEQYF
TRBV6-5	TRBJ2-5	CASSYSWRGGQETQYF
TRBV5-1	TRBJ2-7	CASSSPFGQGGAGEPNEQYF
TRBV20-1	TRBJ2-7	CSALPDSSYEQYF
TRBV11-3	TRBJ2-3	CASSSLTGASQYF
TRBV5-6	TRBJ1-4	CASSLRPAEKLFF
TRBV6-2/TRBV6-3	TRBJ2-1	CASSYRGTGRTNEQFF